This TCR beta chain was identified during a study of T cells expressing NK-cell markers. At the level of the study: According to the study, TCR beta repertoires originated from sorted CD3+CD56+NKG2C+, CD3+CD56+NKG2C- and CD3+CD56-NKG2C+ T cells. Among eight sequenced donors, seven carried HCMV seropositivity while one was seronegative.

Reanalyzing the 5' RACE reads, TCRdb keeps one entry per CDR3 protein, without DNA. This table lists 500,000 to 700,000 distinct CDR3 sequences. The V gene's germline CDR1 is SGHAT and CDR2 FQNNGV. This CDR3 is 18 amino acids long. The sequence was obtained from a man aged 18 to 30 in good health. The source material was blood T cells: a sorted CD56 or NKG2C T cell subset, CD4+ or CD8+ T cells, or bulk PBMC T cells (not recorded which). V is TRBV11-2 and J is TRBJ2-1; TCRdb's assignment of TRBD2 cannot be checked, as there is no DNA. This chain's CDR3 is CASSSKSGRGGSYNEQFF.